The 6 T cell receptor beta chains listed next were all sequenced from one sample in a study of T cell responses to AZD1222 COVID-19 vaccine (dated by TCRdb to the early 2020s). The intended sense of this specimen's time point label: baseline before first vaccination. To prepare the library, the immunoSEQ multiplex PCR assay was applied. The immuneACCESS repertoire file appears here via TCRdb, limited to in-frame rearrangements. These files lack a portion of the clones; in checked studies, under half of the deficit traces to unresolved V genes, and the cause of the others is not known. The sample data list 84,000 or so clones, and approximately 88% of these were observed just once. The biggest ten clones account for about 16% of the sample. The source material was peripheral blood, sampled on day 0 of AZD1222 vaccination. The receptors shown here come from an adult in good health.

V gene TRBV2 combines with J gene TRBJ1-1; D remains ambiguous. V lost 7 bases and J lost 1, with 13 bases in between. Germline values: CDR1 SNHLY, CDR2 FYNNEI. The CDR3 length is 14 residues. The CDR3 DNA is TGTGCCAGCACCCGTGAGTTAGAGAACACTGAAGCTTTCTTT. Amino acid sequence: CASTRELENTEAFF. The variable domain in full, completed from reference TRBV2 and TRBJ1-1, reads EPEVTQTPSHQVTQMGQEVILRCVPISNHLYFYWYRQILGQKVEFLVSFYNNEISEKSEIFDDQFSVERPDGSNFTLKIRSTKLEDSAMYFCASTRELENTEAFFGQGTRLTVV.

The chain is built from TRBV11-3 and TRBJ2-1; 10 bases map to TRBD2. J was trimmed by 9 bases and V by 5 bases; bases with no gene match: 10. Germline CDR1 is SGHNT and CDR2 is YENEEA. The CDR3 is 15 amino acids. CDR3 region: CASSPSGRAESEQFF. CDR3 in DNA: TGTGCCAGCAGCCCTAGCGGGAGAGCGGAGAGTGAGCAGTTCTTC. Complete variable domain (other parts from reference TRBV11-3 and TRBJ2-1): EAGVVQSPRYKIIEKKQPVAFWCNPISGHNTLYWYLQNLGQGPELLIRYENEEAVDDSQLPKDRFSAERLKGVDSTLKIQPAELGDSAVYLCASSPSGRAESEQFFGPGTRLTVL.

This clone was counted once. Here the CDR3 reads CASSPTSGRNTGELFF. CDR3 DNA sequence: TGTGCCAGCAGCCCTACTAGCGGGAGGAACACCGGGGAGCTGTTTTTT. This chain connects TRBV5-4 to TRBJ2-2, with TRBD2 identical over 11 bases. The CDR3 has 16 amino acids. Germline values: CDR1 SGHNT, CDR2 YYREEE (reference sequence). With V trimmed by 4 bases and J by 1 base, 3 bases remained unmatched.

The chain links TRBV18 to TRBJ2-2; 7 bases line up with TRBD1. The CDR3 covers 16 residues. The germline V gene has CDR1 KGHSH and CDR2 LQKENI. The J segment lost 7 bases and the V segment lost 2 bases, leaving 10 bases of the junction unmatched. The CDR3 protein is CASSPVFRQGGGELFF. The CDR3 DNA sequence: TGTGCCAGCTCACCAGTTTTCCGACAGGGCGGCGGGGAGCTGTTTTTT.

The chain combines TRBV27 with TRBJ2-5; possible D gene TRBD1, 7 bases. Germline-derived CDR1 and CDR2 are MNHEY and SMNVEV (reference sequence). The germline V and J ends were trimmed by 2 bases and 4 bases, with 17 bases remaining between them. This CDR3 contains 16 residues. The CDR3 nucleotides read TGTGCCAGCAGTTTAGAACAGGGGAGGCGTTTAGAGACCCAGTACTTC. This codes for CASSLEQGRRLETQYF.

The rearrangement joins TRBV7-9 to TRBJ1-3; maybe TRBD1 (5 bases). V was clipped by 5 bases and J by 6 bases, with 11 bases between them. This CDR3 has 13 residues. The germline V gene has CDR1 SEHNR and CDR2 FQNEAQ (reference sequence). The CDR3 coding sequence is TGTGCCAGCAGCCTCCTCAGGGAAAACACCATATATTTT. Its translation: CASSLLRENTIYF.